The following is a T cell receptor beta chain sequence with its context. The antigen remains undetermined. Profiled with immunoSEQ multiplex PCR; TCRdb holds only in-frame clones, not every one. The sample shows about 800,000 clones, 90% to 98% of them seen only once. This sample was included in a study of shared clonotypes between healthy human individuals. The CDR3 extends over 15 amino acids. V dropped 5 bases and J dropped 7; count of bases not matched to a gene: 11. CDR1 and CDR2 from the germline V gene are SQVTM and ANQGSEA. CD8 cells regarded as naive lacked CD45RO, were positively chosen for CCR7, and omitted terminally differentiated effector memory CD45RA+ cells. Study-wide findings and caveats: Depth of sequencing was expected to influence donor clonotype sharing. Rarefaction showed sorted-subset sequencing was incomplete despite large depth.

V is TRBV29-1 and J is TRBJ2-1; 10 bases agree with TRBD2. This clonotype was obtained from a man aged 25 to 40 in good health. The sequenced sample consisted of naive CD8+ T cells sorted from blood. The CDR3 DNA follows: TGCAGCGTTTGGGCCCCCGGGACTAGCGAGAATGAGCAGTTCTTC. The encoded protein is CSVWAPGTSENEQFF.